The sequence of this TCR beta chain was determined in a study of cytomegalovirus exposure and HLA in healthy donors. The CDR3 is 17 residues long. The PCR was carried out with 60 Vbeta primers and 13 Jbeta primers. TCRdb's table, derived via immunoSEQ multiplex PCR, lists solely in-frame clones and lacks some. The data include 150,000 to 200,000 clones; the top ten clones carry roughly 1.9%. The TCR comes from a man under 40 in good health and CMV-seronegative. Sequenced material: PBMCs. This chain joins TRBV21-1 and TRBJ2-1; the table's TRBD2 call for D was not verified on the DNA. TRBV21-1 is flagged as a pseudogene. The CDR3 DNA sequence: TGTGCCAGCAGCAAAGGGGGGGAGCGGAAGAGAGGCAATGAGCAGTTCTTC. It is translated as CASSKGGERKRGNEQFF.